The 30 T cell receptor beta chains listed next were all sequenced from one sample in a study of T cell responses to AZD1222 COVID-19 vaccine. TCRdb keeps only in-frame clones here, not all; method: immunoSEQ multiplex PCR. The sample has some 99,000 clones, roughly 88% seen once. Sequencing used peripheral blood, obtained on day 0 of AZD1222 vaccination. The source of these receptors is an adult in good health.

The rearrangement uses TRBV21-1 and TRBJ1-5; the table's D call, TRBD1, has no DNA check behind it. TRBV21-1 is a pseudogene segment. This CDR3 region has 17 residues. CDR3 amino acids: CASPRDRSLYSNQPQHF. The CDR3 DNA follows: TGTGCCAGCCCCCGGGACAGGTCGCTTTATAGCAATCAGCCCCAGCATTTT.

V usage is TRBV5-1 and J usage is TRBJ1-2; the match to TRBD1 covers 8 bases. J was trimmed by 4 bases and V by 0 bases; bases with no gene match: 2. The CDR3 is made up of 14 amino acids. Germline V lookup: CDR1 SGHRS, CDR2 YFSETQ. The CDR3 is CASSLAGTGYGYTF. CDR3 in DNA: TGCGCCAGCAGCTTGGCAGGGACAGGCTATGGCTACACCTTC.

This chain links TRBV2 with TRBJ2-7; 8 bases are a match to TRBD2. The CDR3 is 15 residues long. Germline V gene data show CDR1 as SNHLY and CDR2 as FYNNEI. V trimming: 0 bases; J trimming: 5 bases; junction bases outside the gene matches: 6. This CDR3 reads CASSEAGLGFDEQYV. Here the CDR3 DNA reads TGTGCCAGCAGTGAAGCGGGACTAGGTTTCGACGAGCAGTACGTC.

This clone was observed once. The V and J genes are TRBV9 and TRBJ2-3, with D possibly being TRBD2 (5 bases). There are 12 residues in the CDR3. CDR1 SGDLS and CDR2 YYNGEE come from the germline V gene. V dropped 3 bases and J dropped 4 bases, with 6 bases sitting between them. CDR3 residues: CASSAGSDTQYF. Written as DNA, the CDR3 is TGTGCCAGCAGCGCGGGATCAGATACGCAGTATTTT.

CDR3: CASSVGLAGARTDTQYF. DNA of the CDR3: TGTGCCAGCAGCGTAGGACTAGCGGGGGCCCGCACAGATACGCAGTATTTT. The chain carries TRBV9 and TRBJ2-3; the match to TRBD2 covers 12 bases. V dropped 0 bases and J dropped 1; count of bases not matched to a gene: 3. The CDR3 is 17 residues long. Germline V gene sequence: CDR1 SGDLS, CDR2 YYNGEE.

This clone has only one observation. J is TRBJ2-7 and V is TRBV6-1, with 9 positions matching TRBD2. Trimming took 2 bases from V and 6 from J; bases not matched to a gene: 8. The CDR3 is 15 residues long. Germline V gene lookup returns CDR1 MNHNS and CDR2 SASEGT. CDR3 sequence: CASSESGGRAFEQYV. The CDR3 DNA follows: TGTGCCAGCAGTGAAAGTGGCGGGAGGGCCTTCGAGCAGTACGTC.

CDR3 nucleotide sequence: TGTGCCAGCAGCGAATTTTTCGGGCTTTCCTACAATGAGCAGTTCTTC. Amino acid sequence: CASSEFFGLSYNEQFF. The V call is TRBV9, the J call TRBJ2-1; unclear D gene. The germline V gene has CDR1 SGDLS and CDR2 YYNGEE. CDR3 length: 16 amino acids. V was shortened by 3 bases and J by 1 base, with 14 bases between the two germline ends.

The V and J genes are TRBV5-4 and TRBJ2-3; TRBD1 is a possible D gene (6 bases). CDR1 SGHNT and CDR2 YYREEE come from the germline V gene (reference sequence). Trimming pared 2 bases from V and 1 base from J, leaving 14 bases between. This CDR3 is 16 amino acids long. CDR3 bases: TGTGCCAGCAGCTTTCCTCAGGGGTTTCGCACAGATACGCAGTATTTT. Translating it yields CASSFPQGFRTDTQYF.

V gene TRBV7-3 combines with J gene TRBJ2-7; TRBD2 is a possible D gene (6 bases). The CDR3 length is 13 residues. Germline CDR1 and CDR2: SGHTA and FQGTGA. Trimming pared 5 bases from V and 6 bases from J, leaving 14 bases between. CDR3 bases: TGTGCCAGCAGCGGGACCCCCGGGGGCGAGCAGTACGTC. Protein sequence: CASSGTPGGEQYV.

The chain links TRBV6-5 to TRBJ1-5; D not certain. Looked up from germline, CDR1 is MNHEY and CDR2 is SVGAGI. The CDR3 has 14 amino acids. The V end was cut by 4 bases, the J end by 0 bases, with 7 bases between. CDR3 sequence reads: CASSWGDSNQPQHF. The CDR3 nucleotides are TGTGCCAGCAGTTGGGGAGATAGCAATCAGCCCCAGCATTTT.

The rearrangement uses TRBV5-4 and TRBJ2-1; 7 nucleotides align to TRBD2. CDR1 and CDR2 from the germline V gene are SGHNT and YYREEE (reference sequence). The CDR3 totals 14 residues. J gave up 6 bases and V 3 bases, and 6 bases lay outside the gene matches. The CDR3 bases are TGTGCCAGCAGCTCGAGGACTAGTGCCAATGAGCAGTTCTTC. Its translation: CASSSRTSANEQFF.

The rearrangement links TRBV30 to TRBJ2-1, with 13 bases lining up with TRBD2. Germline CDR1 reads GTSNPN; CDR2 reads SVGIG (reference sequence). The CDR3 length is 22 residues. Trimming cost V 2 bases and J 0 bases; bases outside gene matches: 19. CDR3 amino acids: CAWSWDAWTSGRESYSYNEQFF. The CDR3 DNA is TGTGCCTGGAGTTGGGACGCATGGACTAGCGGGAGAGAATCCTACTCCTACAATGAGCAGTTCTTC.

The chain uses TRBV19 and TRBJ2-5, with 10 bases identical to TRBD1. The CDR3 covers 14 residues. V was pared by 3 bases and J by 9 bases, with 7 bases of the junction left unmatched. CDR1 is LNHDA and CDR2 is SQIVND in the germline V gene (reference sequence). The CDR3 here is CASSMGQGSGSQYF. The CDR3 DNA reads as TGTGCCAGTAGTATGGGACAGGGGTCAGGGTCCCAGTACTTC. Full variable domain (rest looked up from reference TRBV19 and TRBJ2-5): DGGITQSPKYLFRKEGQNVTLSCEQNLNHDAMYWYRQDPGQGLRLIYYSQIVNDFQKGDIAEGYSVSREKKESFPLTVTSAQKNPTAFYLCASSMGQGSGSQYFGPGTRLLVL.

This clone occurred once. The CDR3 protein is CATSDTSWETQYF. The CDR3 coding sequence is TGTGCCACCAGTGATACCTCCTGGGAGACCCAGTACTTC. This rearrangement joins TRBV24-1 to TRBJ2-5, with unresolved D. Trimming stripped 3 bases from V and 5 bases from J, with 9 bases between. Germline V gives CDR1 KGHDR, CDR2 SFDVKD. The CDR3 spans 13 residues.

The CDR3 DNA reads TGTGCCAGCTCAGCATTACAGGGGTCCGGAAACACCATATATTTT. The encoded protein is CASSALQGSGNTIYF. This chain joins TRBV18 and TRBJ1-3, with 7 nucleotides matching TRBD1. This CDR3 comprises 15 residues. Germline CDR1 reads KGHSH; CDR2 reads LQKENI. V lost 5 bases to trimming and J lost 4 bases; unmatched junction nucleotides: 8.

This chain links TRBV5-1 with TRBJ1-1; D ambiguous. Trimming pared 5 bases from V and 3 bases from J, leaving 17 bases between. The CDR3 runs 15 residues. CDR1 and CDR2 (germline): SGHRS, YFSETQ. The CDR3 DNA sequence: TGCGCCAGCAGGCCCAGTAGGGCGCAGGACACTGAAGCTTTCTTT. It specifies CASRPSRAQDTEAFF.

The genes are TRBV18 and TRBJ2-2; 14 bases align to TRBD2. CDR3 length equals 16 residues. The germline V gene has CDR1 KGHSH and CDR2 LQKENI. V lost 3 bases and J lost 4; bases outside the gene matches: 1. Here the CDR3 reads CASSPGLAGGTGELFF. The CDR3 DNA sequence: TGTGCCAGCTCACCCGGACTAGCGGGAGGCACCGGGGAGCTGTTTTTT.

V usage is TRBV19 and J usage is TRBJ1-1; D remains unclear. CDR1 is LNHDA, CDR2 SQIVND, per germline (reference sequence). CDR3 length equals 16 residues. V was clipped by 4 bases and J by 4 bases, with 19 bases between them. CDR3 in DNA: TGTGCCAGTAGTAACCCCCCTGGAAGGGCCCCCACTGAAGCTTTCTTT. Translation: CASSNPPGRAPTEAFF.

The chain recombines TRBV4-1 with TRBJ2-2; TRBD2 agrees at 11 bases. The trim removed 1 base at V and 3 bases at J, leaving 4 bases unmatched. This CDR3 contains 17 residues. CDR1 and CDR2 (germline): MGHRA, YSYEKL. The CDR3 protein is CASSQVIAGGHTGELFF. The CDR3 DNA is TGCGCCAGCAGCCAAGTCATAGCGGGGGGGCACACCGGGGAGCTGTTTTTT.

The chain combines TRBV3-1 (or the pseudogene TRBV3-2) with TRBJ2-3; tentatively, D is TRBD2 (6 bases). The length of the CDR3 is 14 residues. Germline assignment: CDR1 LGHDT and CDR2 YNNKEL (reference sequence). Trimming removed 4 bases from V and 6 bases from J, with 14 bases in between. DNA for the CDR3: TGTGCCAGCAGCCGCGGGACTTCACAGGATACGCAGTATTTT. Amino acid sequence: CASSRGTSQDTQYF.

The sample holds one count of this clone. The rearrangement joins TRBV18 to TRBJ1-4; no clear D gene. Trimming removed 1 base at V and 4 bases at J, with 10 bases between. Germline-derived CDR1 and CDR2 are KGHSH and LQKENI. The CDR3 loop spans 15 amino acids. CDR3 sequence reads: CASSPRAGSNEKLFF. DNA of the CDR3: TGTGCCAGCTCACCACGGGCAGGAAGTAATGAAAAACTGTTTTTT.

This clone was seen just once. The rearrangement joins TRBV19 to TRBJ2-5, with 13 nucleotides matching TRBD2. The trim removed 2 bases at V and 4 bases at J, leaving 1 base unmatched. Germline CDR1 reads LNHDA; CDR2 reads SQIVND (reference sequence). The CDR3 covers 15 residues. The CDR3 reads CASSITSGRGETQYF. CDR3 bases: TGTGCCAGTAGTATAACTAGCGGGAGGGGAGAGACCCAGTACTTC.

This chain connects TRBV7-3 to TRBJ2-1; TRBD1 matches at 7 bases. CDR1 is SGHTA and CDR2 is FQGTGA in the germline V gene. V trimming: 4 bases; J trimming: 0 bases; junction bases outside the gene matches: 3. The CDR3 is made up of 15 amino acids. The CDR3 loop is CASSYRGNSYNEQFF. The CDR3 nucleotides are TGTGCCAGCAGCTACAGGGGAAACTCCTACAATGAGCAGTTCTTC.

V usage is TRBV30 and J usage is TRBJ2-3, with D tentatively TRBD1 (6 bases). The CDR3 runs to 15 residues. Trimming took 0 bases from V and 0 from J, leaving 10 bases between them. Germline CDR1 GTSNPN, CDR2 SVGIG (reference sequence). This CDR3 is CAWSVAGASTDTQYF. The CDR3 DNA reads TGTGCCTGGAGTGTAGCAGGGGCGAGCACAGATACGCAGTATTTT.

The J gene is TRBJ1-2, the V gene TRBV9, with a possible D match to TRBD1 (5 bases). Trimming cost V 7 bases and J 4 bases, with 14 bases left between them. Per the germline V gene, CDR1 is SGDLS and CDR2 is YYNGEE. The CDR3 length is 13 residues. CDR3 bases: TGTGCCAGCGGCCGAGGGGCGGGCTATGGCTACACCTTC. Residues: CASGRGAGYGYTF.

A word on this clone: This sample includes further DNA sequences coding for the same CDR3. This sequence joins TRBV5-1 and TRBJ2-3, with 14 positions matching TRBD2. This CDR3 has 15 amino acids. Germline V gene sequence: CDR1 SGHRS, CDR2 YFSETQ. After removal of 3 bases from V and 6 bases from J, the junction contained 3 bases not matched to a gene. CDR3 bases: TGCGCCAGCAGCTCGGGACTAGCGGGGGTTGATACGCAGTATTTT. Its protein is CASSSGLAGVDTQYF.

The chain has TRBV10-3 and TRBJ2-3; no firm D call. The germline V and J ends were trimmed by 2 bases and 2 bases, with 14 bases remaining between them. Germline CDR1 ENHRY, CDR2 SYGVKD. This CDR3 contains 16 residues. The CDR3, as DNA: TGTGCCATCAGTGAGAGGAGCGCTCCCTCCACAGATACGCAGTATTTT. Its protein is CAISERSAPSTDTQYF.

The CDR3 reads CASSLWGGPQHF. The CDR3 region has the DNA TGTGCCAGCAGCTTGTGGGGGGGGCCCCAGCATTTT. The V call is TRBV7-2, the J call TRBJ1-5; TRBD1 might be the D (5 bases). The CDR3 totals 12 residues. Germline V CDR1 and CDR2: SGHTA, FQGNSA. V lost 3 bases, J lost 9 bases, and 9 bases lay in between.

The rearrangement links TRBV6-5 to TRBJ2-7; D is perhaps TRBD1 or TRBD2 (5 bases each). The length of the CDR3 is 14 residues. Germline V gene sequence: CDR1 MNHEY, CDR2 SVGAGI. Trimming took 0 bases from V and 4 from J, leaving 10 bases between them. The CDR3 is CASSYSSEGYEQYV. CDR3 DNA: TGTGCCAGCAGTTACTCGAGTGAGGGGTACGAGCAGTACGTC.

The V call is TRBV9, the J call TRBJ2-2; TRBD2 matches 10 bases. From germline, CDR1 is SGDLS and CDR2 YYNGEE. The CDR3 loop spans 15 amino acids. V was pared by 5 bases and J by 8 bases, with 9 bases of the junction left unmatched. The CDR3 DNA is TGTGCCAGCAGTGAGAGCGGGAGGGCGAGGGGGGAGCTGTTTTTT. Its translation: CASSESGRARGELFF.